The rows below give T cell receptor beta chains drawn from one sample of a study of PD-L1 blockade in urothelial cancer. Data came from immunoSEQ multiplex PCR; TCRdb stores just in-frame clones and leaves some out. The table has under 70,000 clones, 85% to 90% seen once; the top ten hold around 14%. The source material was PBMCs, sampled around atezolizumab (anti-PD-L1) treatment. The receptors here all came from a man between 65 and 79 years old with urothelial cancer. Each CDR3 is given with its conserved first and last residue. The D gene is left open where the match is weak. The size field is filled for only some rows; it gives once, few, many or a size class.

TRBV29-1	-	-	TRBJ1-2	13	CSVEGGPNPGYTF	TGCAGCGTTGAAGGGGGGCCCAACCCGGGCTACACCTTC
TRBV11-2	-	-	TRBJ2-1	14	CASSPRGPYNEQFF	TGTGCCAGCAGCCCTAGGGGCCCATACAATGAGCAGTTCTTC
TRBV21-1	-	-	TRBJ1-1	16	CASSHTQGGHGTEAFF	TGTGCCAGCAGCCACACACAGGGGGGGCACGGCACTGAAGCTTTCTTT
TRBV23-1	TRBD2	once	TRBJ2-1	15	CASSQGGREFNEQFF	TGCGCCAGCAGTCAAGGCGGGAGAGAATTTAATGAGCAGTTCTTC
TRBV18	TRBD2	-	TRBJ2-1	15	CASSPRGEGRNEQFF	TGTGCCAGCTCACCACGGGGGGAGGGCCGTAATGAGCAGTTCTTC
TRBV6-5	TRBD2	-	TRBJ2-3	16	CASSYRTRPPHDTQYF	TGTGCCAGCAGTTACAGGACTAGACCGCCACATGATACGCAGTATTTT
TRBV7-2	TRBD2	once	TRBJ2-7	15	CASSFPGRGEVEQYF	TGTGCCAGCAGCTTCCCCGGGAGGGGGGAGGTCGAGCAGTACTTC
TRBV19	-	-	TRBJ1-2	15	CASSTLNLGLYGYTF	TGTGCCAGTAGTACCCTCAACCTCGGTCTGTATGGCTACACCTTC
TRBV7-9	TRBD2	-	TRBJ2-1	16	CASSPGVAGARNEQFF	TGTGCCAGCAGCCCTGGGGTAGCGGGAGCTCGGAATGAGCAGTTCTTC
TRBV19	TRBD1	-	TRBJ2-1	14	CASRQPGQKDEQFF	TGTGCCAGTAGGCAACCGGGACAGAAGGATGAGCAGTTCTTC
TRBV11-2	-	-	TRBJ2-2	19	CASSTRGGLATANTGELFF	TGTGCCAGCAGCACCCGAGGAGGGCTAGCGACCGCGAACACCGGGGAGCTGTTTTTT
TRBV9	TRBD1	few	TRBJ1-3	16	CASSLGTGTSGNTIYF	TGTGCCAGCAGCTTAGGGACAGGGACCTCTGGAAACACCATATATTTT
TRBV28	-	-	TRBJ2-1	17	CASRPDSTISSYNEQFF	TGTGCCAGCAGACCGGACTCCACGATAAGCTCCTACAATGAGCAGTTCTTC
TRBV6-1	TRBD2	few	TRBJ2-7	13	CASSDGGRVEQYF	TGTGCCAGCAGTGATGGAGGGAGGGTCGAGCAGTACTTC
TRBV19	-	-	TRBJ2-6	17	CASSRTNPATGANVLTF	TGTGCCAGTAGTAGGACAAACCCGGCCACTGGGGCCAACGTCCTGACTTTC
TRBV28	TRBD1	-	TRBJ1-5	15	CASNPSDRVNQPQHF	TGTGCCAGCAACCCTAGCGACAGGGTTAATCAGCCCCAGCATTTT
TRBV5-1	-	-	TRBJ2-6	17	CACTKEGSSGGANVLTF	TGCGCCTGTACGAAGGAAGGCTCTAGTGGAGGGGCCAACGTCCTGACTTTC
TRBV4-1	TRBD1	-	TRBJ2-1	16	CASSQTGTVLYNEQFF	TGCGCCAGCAGCCAGACCGGGACAGTACTCTACAATGAGCAGTTCTTC
TRBV11-2	-	-	TRBJ1-4	16	CASSLARQVSNEKLFF	TGTGCCAGCAGCTTAGCCAGACAGGTCTCTAATGAAAAACTGTTTTTT
TRBV7-9	TRBD2	-	TRBJ2-1	18	CASSPRLGLAIPYNEQFF	TGTGCCAGCAGCCCGCGACTGGGACTAGCGATTCCCTACAATGAGCAGTTCTTC
TRBV10-2	TRBD1	-	TRBJ2-7	15	CASSELGQGAYEQYF	TGCGCCAGCAGTGAGTTGGGACAGGGGGCTTACGAGCAGTACTTC
TRBV10-3	TRBD1	-	TRBJ1-4	15	CAISEGTGFNEKLFF	TGTGCCATCAGTGAAGGGACAGGGTTTAATGAAAAACTGTTTTTT
TRBV7-9	TRBD1	few	TRBJ2-7	16	CASSPGQGVTFYEQYF	TGTGCCAGCAGCCCGGGGCAGGGGGTTACCTTCTACGAGCAGTACTTC
TRBV9	TRBD1	-	TRBJ1-2	15	CASSVAPGQAYGYTF	TGTGCCAGCAGCGTAGCCCCCGGACAGGCCTATGGCTACACCTTC
TRBV19	TRBD2	-	TRBJ2-3	17	CASSMDVLAGGGDTQYF	TGTGCCAGTAGTATGGATGTTCTGGCGGGAGGGGGAGATACGCAGTATTTT
TRBV4-1	-	-	TRBJ1-4	14	CASSQPGWDEKLFF	TGCGCCAGCAGCCAACCGGGGTGGGATGAAAAACTGTTTTTT
TRBV11-2	-	-	TRBJ2-5	13	CASSLQYQETQYF	TGTGCCAGCAGCTTACAGTACCAAGAGACCCAGTACTTC
TRBV5-5	-	-	TRBJ1-5	15	CASSFSGGNNQPQHF	TGTGCCAGCAGCTTTTCCGGCGGGAACAATCAGCCCCAGCATTTT
TRBV9	-	-	TRBJ2-2	14	CASSGSSNTGELFF	TGTGCCAGCAGCGGGAGCTCGAACACCGGGGAGCTGTTTTTT
TRBV2	-	-	TRBJ2-7	14	CASSGDSSGFEQYF	TGTGCCAGCAGTGGGGACTCATCGGGCTTCGAGCAGTACTTC
TRBV7-3	TRBD2	once	TRBJ2-1	17	CASSSTPGLAKGNEQFF	TGTGCCAGCAGCTCCACACCGGGACTAGCGAAAGGGAATGAGCAGTTCTTC
TRBV10-3	TRBD1	-	TRBJ2-7	14	CAISGPGQGYEQYF	TGTGCCATCAGTGGACCGGGACAGGGGTACGAGCAGTACTTC